What follows are 19 T cell receptor beta chains derived from one specimen sequenced in a study of OX40 agonist ivuxolimab in advanced cancers. Clones were read by immunoSEQ multiplex PCR, and TCRdb kept only the in-frame ones, dropping some. The table records about 76,000 clones, about 88% of them present only once. The sequencing used CD4+ or CD8+ T cells sorted from blood, collected in a trial of the OX40 agonist ivuxolimab. The receptors come from an adult with an advanced solid tumor such as melanoma, head and neck, liver or kidney cancer.

V usage is TRBV19 and J usage is TRBJ1-1; D is uncertain. The V and J ends lost 7 bases and 5 bases respectively, with 11 bases between them. CDR3 size: 12 residues. Looked up from germline, CDR1 is LNHDA and CDR2 is SQIVND (reference sequence). The CDR3 nucleotides read TGTGCCAGTAACAGCCCTGGGACTGAAGCTTTCTTT. This gives the protein CASNSPGTEAFF. Complete variable domain (other parts from reference TRBV19 and TRBJ1-1): DGGITQSPKYLFRKEGQNVTLSCEQNLNHDAMYWYRQDPGQGLRLIYYSQIVNDFQKGDIAEGYSVSREKKESFPLTVTSAQKNPTAFYLCASNSPGTEAFFGQGTRLTVV.

V usage is TRBV11-3 and J usage is TRBJ2-1; 9 bases fit TRBD2. V trimming: 1 base; J trimming: 12 bases; junction bases outside the gene matches: 7. Germline CDR1 is SGHNT and CDR2 is YENEEA. The CDR3 length is 14 residues. CDR3: CASSLVDLAGRQFF. CDR3 in DNA: TGTGCCAGCAGCTTAGTCGACCTAGCGGGACGGCAGTTCTTC. Full variable domain (outside the CDR3, taken from reference TRBV11-3 and TRBJ2-1): EAGVVQSPRYKIIEKKQPVAFWCNPISGHNTLYWYLQNLGQGPELLIRYENEEAVDDSQLPKDRFSAERLKGVDSTLKIQPAELGDSAVYLCASSLVDLAGRQFFGPGTRLTVL.

The chain recombines TRBV30 with TRBJ1-4, with D tentatively TRBD1 (6 bases). Germline V lookup: CDR1 GTSNPN, CDR2 SVGIG (reference sequence). Trimming shortened V by 5 bases and J by 7 bases, and 14 bases separated the two germline ends. This CDR3 has 13 amino acids. The CDR3 nucleotides are TGTGCCTGGGAGCGGCAGGGGAGTGAAAAACTGTTTTTT. Its protein product is CAWERQGSEKLFF.

This clone was detected only once. V is TRBV11-2 and J is TRBJ2-3; D gene unclear. The CDR3 loop spans 14 amino acids. Germline V gene sequence: CDR1 SGHAT, CDR2 FQNNGV. V was clipped by 1 base and J by 2 bases, with 7 bases between them. CDR3 in DNA: TGTGCCAGCAGCTTAGGGGCCAACACAGATACGCAGTATTTT. Its translation is CASSLGANTDTQYF.

The chain recombines TRBV18 with TRBJ2-1; TRBD2 matches 13 bases. V shed 3 bases, J shed 5 bases, and the junction held 4 bases outside the gene matches. Germline CDR1 is KGHSH and CDR2 is LQKENI. The CDR3 has 16 amino acids. Here the CDR3 DNA reads TGTGCCAGCTCACCCGAGGGACTAGCGGGGAACAATGAGCAGTTCTTC. It specifies CASSPEGLAGNNEQFF. Full variable domain (remainder filled in from reference TRBV18 and TRBJ2-1): NAGVMQNPRHLVRRRGQEARLRCSPMKGHSHVYWYRQLPEEGLKFMVYLQKENIIDESGMPKERFSAEFPKEGPSILRIQQVVRGDSAAYFCASSPEGLAGNNEQFFGPGTRLTVL.

The genes are TRBV13 and TRBJ2-5; 7 nucleotides match TRBD2. The germline V gene has CDR1 PRHDT and CDR2 FYEKMQ (reference sequence). J was trimmed by 2 bases and V by 3 bases; bases with no gene match: 6. The CDR3 covers 15 residues. CDR3: CASSFLLAAQETQYF. CDR3 bases: TGTGCCAGCAGCTTTCTCCTAGCGGCTCAAGAGACCCAGTACTTC.

The J gene is TRBJ1-2, the V gene TRBV5-1, with D unclear. From germline, CDR1 is SGHRS and CDR2 YFSETQ. This CDR3 comprises 15 residues. Trimming stripped 7 bases from V and 0 bases from J, with 16 bases between. The CDR3 nucleotides are TGCGCCAGCGGGCGCTGGGCGGGAGCTAACTATGGCTACACCTTC. This sequence encodes CASGRWAGANYGYTF.

The chain has TRBV28 and TRBJ1-4; 9 nucleotides align to TRBD1. The CDR3 extends over 14 amino acids. V dropped 6 bases and J dropped 7; count of bases not matched to a gene: 6. Germline CDR1 reads MDHEN; CDR2 reads SYDVKM. DNA for the CDR3: TGTGCCAGCAGGCTGACAGGGGGGGGTGAAAAACTGTTTTTT. Translating gives CASRLTGGGEKLFF.

This chain connects TRBV7-3 to TRBJ2-1; 11 bases are a match to TRBD2. Per germline, CDR1 SGHTA and CDR2 FQGTGA. There are 17 residues in the CDR3. V was clipped by 5 bases and J by 2 bases; unmatched bases: 8. This CDR3 is CASSETGTSGTYNEQFF. The CDR3 coding sequence is TGTGCCAGCAGCGAAACGGGGACTAGCGGTACCTACAATGAGCAGTTCTTC.

The rearrangement links TRBV2 to TRBJ2-5; D possibly corresponds to TRBD2 (6 bases). The J call may be in error: the DNA end matches TRBJ2-7 better. The CDR3 spans 13 residues. Germline values: CDR1 SNHLY, CDR2 FYNNEI. The CDR3: CAGGTPTLGEQYF. The CDR3 DNA sequence: TGTGCCGGCGGGACTCCGACCCTAGGCGAGCAGTACTTC.

The chain recombines TRBV19 with TRBJ2-7, with 8 bases that match TRBD1. This CDR3 region has 14 residues. CDR1 and CDR2 (germline): LNHDA, SQIVND (reference sequence). After removal of 2 bases from V and 2 bases from J, the junction contained 2 bases not matched to a gene. The CDR3 DNA reads TGTGCCAGTAGTATATGGACAGGGACCTACGAGCAGTACTTC. Translation: CASSIWTGTYEQYF.

The chain links TRBV4-1 to TRBJ2-7; 7 bases match TRBD2. Germline CDR1 and CDR2: MGHRA and YSYEKL. Unmatched junction bases numbered 12, after V lost 2 bases and J lost 2 bases. This CDR3 comprises 17 residues. CDR3 nucleotides: TGCGCCAGCAGCCAACGACCTGGGACTACCGGAACCTACGAGCAGTACTTC. This encodes CASSQRPGTTGTYEQYF.

The V and J genes are TRBV2 and TRBJ2-5; 7 bases map to TRBD2. V was clipped by 3 bases and J by 5 bases; unmatched bases: 9. Germline V gene lookup returns CDR1 SNHLY and CDR2 FYNNEI. There are 15 residues in the CDR3. CDR3 region: CASSEGLLGGETQYF. The CDR3 DNA sequence: TGTGCCAGCAGTGAGGGGCTTCTGGGGGGGGAGACCCAGTACTTC. The full variable domain, completed using reference TRBV2 and TRBJ2-5, is EPEVTQTPSHQVTQMGQEVILRCVPISNHLYFYWYRQILGQKVEFLVSFYNNEISEKSEIFDDQFSVERPDGSNFTLKIRSTKLEDSAMYFCASSEGLLGGETQYFGPGTRLLVL.

The chain couples TRBV15 to TRBJ2-5; D is possibly TRBD2 (6 bases). The CDR3 totals 14 residues. The V end was cut by 2 bases, the J end by 1 base, with 8 bases between. The germline V gene encodes CDR1 LNHNV and CDR2 YYDKDF (reference sequence). CDR3 amino acids: CATSRRGFQETQYF. Written as DNA, the CDR3 is TGTGCCACCAGCAGACGGGGGTTCCAAGAGACCCAGTACTTC.

The J gene is TRBJ1-4, the V gene TRBV1. TRBV1 is flagged as a pseudogene. The CDR3 consists of 10 residues. The CDR3 region is CTSSPQKLFF. DNA for the CDR3: TGCACCAGCAGCCCCCAAAAACTGTTTTTT.

This sequence joins TRBV7-9 and TRBJ1-1; no reliable D call. From germline, CDR1 is SEHNR and CDR2 FQNEAQ (reference sequence). This CDR3 spans 16 amino acids. The V and J ends lost 4 bases and 1 base respectively, with 16 bases between them. CDR3 loop: CASSSPLVLRNTEAFF. CDR3 nucleotide sequence: TGTGCCAGCAGCTCTCCTCTTGTCCTTAGGAACACTGAAGCTTTCTTT.

J is TRBJ2-7 and V is TRBV28, with D possibly called TRBD1 or TRBD2 (5 bases each). This CDR3 contains 14 residues. The germline V gene encodes CDR1 MDHEN and CDR2 SYDVKM. The germline V and J ends were trimmed by 1 base and 4 bases, with 11 bases remaining between them. The CDR3 region is CASSLLGGGYEQYF. The CDR3 nucleotides are TGTGCCAGCAGTTTATTAGGTGGGGGTTACGAGCAGTACTTC.

The chain combines TRBV5-4 with TRBJ1-2, with D unclear. Germline CDR1 and CDR2: SGHNT and YYREEE (reference sequence). The V gene lost 2 bases and the J gene lost 0 bases, with 8 bases spanning the gap. This CDR3 contains 14 residues. The CDR3 region has the DNA TGTGCCAGCAGCTTCGAGTCAGCTAACTATGGCTACACCTTC. It specifies CASSFESANYGYTF.

The chain has TRBV6-5 and TRBJ1-2, with 7 bases aligning to TRBD1. The V gene's germline CDR1 is MNHEY and CDR2 SVGAGI. This CDR3 comprises 14 residues. Germline trimming cut 2 bases from V and 6 bases from J; bases unmatched to any gene: 6. This chain's CDR3 is CASSYAQGIDGYTF. The CDR3 DNA reads TGTGCCAGCAGTTACGCACAGGGGATTGATGGCTACACCTTC.